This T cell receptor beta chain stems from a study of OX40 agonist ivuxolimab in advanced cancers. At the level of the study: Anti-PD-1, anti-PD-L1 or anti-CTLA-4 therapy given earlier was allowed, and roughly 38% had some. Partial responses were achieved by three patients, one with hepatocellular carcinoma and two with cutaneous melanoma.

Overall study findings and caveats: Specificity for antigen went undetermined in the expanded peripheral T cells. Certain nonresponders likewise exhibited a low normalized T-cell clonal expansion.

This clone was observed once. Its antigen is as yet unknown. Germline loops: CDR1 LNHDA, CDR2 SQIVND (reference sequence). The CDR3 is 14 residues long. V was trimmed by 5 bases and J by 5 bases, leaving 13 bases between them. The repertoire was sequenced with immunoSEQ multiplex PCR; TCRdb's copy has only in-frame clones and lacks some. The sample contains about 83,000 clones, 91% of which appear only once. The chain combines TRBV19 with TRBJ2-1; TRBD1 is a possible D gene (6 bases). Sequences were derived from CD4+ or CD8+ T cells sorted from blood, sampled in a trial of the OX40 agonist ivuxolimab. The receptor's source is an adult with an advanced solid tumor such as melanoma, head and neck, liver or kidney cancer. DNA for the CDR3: TGTGCCAGTAGTCTATTGGGGACACACAATGAGCAGTTCTTC. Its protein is CASSLLGTHNEQFF.